This T cell receptor beta chain came from a study of blood T cell repertoires in COVID-19 (dated by TCRdb to 2020 to 2021). With regard to the full study: Samples from collaborators originated in the United States, Italy and Spain and spanned both the acute and convalescent phases of COVID-19. The prospective study material was composed of cDNA or gDNA derived from T cells, B-cell-depleted T cells, or PBMCs. Deeply sampled blood TCRbeta repertoires from subjects exposed to, actively infected with, or recovered from COVID-19 were included in the dataset. The repertoires were made available in a free public database intended to serve as a resource for research on the immune response to SARS-CoV-2. The samples were drawn from the first 160 participants of the ongoing ImmuneRACE study and from 950 to 1,500 subjects provided by 6 global collaborators. The sample metadata nearly always contained a de-identified subject ID, COVID-19 status, age in years and sex. HLA class I and class II types, where available, came from metadata supplied by the sample provider rather than from assay-based typing. What the authors observed across the whole study: The amount of clinical and demographic metadata varied by source and participant and was provided uncurated.

According to the germline V gene, CDR1 reads MNHEY and CDR2 reads SVGEGT. The trim is 5 bases for V and 3 bases for J, with a gap of 14 bases between the germline ends. The CDR3 holds 15 amino acids from the cysteine to the phenylalanine. Only the CDR3 part of the read is kept: 45 bases, read in frame from the first base. Collaborating institutions collected whole blood in K2EDTA tubes following their own protocols. For TCRbeta analysis, collaborator samples were shipped as frozen whole blood, as isolated PBMCs, or as DNA extracted from either sample type. Regarding this clone: Which antigen it targets is not known. Base qualities are not recorded, but no much larger clone differs from it by a single base.

TCRbeta CDR3 regions were amplified from genomic DNA by means of the immunoSEQ Assay, a bias-controlled multiplex PCR. Per the authors' processing: Nucleated cell counts per sample were estimated from amplification of reference gene primers within the assay. To quantify the absolute abundance of each unique TCRbeta CDR3 rearrangement, sequence reads were collapsed and filtered. For each sample, productive Simpson clonality was calculated as the square root of Simpson's diversity index over productive rearrangements. TCRdb limited this immuneACCESS table to in-frame rearrangements with V and J called. A share of clones is missing; checked studies link under half to unresolved V genes, and the rest is unexplained. V, J and clone size were drawn from that table, and D and trimming were deduced from the DNA. This sample gives some 490,000 clones in total; 70% to 90% of them show up just once. About 3.2% of the sample is in the top ten clones.

Sequences were obtained from peripheral blood. This sequence was found in a human donor in a cohort sampled during active COVID-19. The chain is assembled from TRBV6-2 or TRBV6-3 and TRBJ1-5; a tentative D match to TRBD1 spans 5 bases. DNA sequence: TGTGCCAGCAGTCCCCCCGGGGGATACAATCAGCCCCAGCATTTT. Its protein reads: CASSPPGGYNQPQHF.